This T cell receptor beta chain stems from a study of human T cells and chemical hapten exposure. TCRdb redid the calling of the RACE reads with MiXCR, one entry per CDR3 protein. The sample lists about 82,000 distinct CDR3 sequences, approximately 7% occurring once. Germline V lookup: CDR1 ENHRY, CDR2 SYGVKD. V lost 0 bases to trimming and J lost 0 bases, with 12 bases between them. The CDR3 runs to 16 residues. This clonotype was seen ten or more times. Time point in this sample: patch test 2, 6 weeks after DPC sensitization. Indicated treatment: therapeutic diphenylcyclopropenone sensitization with weekly scalp DPC.

This material consisted of whole blood, taken in connection with sensitization to the hapten diphenylcyclopropenone (DPC). The clonotype was recovered from a woman in her twenties or thirties with alopecia areata. Some clones in this sample may be carry-over from other donors' samples. The genes are TRBV10-3 and TRBJ2-7; a possible D gene is TRBD1 (6 bases). CDR3 residues: CAISESLRDNSYEQYF. The CDR3 DNA reads as TGTGCCATCAGTGAGTCGTTAAGGGACAACTCCTACGAGCAGTACTTC.